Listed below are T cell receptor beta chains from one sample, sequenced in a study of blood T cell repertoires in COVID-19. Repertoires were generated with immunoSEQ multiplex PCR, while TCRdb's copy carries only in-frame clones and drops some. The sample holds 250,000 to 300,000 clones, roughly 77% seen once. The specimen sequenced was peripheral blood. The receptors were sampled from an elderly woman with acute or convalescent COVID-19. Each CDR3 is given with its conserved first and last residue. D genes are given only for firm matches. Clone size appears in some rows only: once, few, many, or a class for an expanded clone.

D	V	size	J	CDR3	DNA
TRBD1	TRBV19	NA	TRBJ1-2	CASSTSDRSNYGYTF	TGTGCCAGTAGTACCTCGGACAGGAGTAACTATGGCTACACCTTC
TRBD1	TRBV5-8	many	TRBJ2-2	CASSHGQGGTGELFF	TGTGCCAGCAGCCATGGACAGGGTGGTACCGGGGAGCTGTTTTTT
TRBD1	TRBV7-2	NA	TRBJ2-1	CASSGPGQSFNEQFF	TGTGCCAGCAGCGGGCCGGGACAGTCGTTTAATGAGCAGTTCTTC
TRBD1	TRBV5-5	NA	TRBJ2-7	CASSLAGTGFYEQYF	TGTGCCAGCAGCCTCGCCGGGACAGGGTTCTACGAGCAGTACTTC
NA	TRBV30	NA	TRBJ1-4	CAWARGGTNEKLFF	TGTGCCTGGGCGCGGGGCGGGACTAATGAAAAACTGTTTTTT
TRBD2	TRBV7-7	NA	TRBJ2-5	CASSLEGPAGAETQYF	TGTGCCAGCAGCTTAGAGGGACCAGCGGGAGCGGAGACCCAGTACTTC
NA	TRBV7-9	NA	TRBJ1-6	CASSFNPIGSSYNSPLHF	TGTGCCAGCAGCTTCAACCCCATAGGGAGTAGCTATAATTCACCCCTCCACTTT
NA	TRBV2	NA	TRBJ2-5	CASSVGAVNSETQYF	TGTGCCAGCAGTGTAGGAGCGGTTAACAGTGAGACCCAGTACTTC
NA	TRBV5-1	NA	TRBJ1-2	CASTLEGEAGYTF	TGCGCCAGCACGCTGGAAGGGGAGGCTGGCTACACCTTC
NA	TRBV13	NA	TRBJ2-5	CASSLGGKHQETQYF	TGTGCCAGCAGCTTGGGCGGGAAGCACCAAGAGACCCAGTACTTC
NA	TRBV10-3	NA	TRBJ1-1	CAISGVGATSEAFF	TGTGCCATCAGTGGGGTGGGGGCCACCTCCGAGGCTTTCTTT
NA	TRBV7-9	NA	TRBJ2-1	CASSFTQPRLYNEQFF	TGTGCCAGCAGCTTTACGCAGCCGAGACTCTACAATGAGCAGTTCTTC
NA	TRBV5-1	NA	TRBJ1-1	CASSLGQRSEAFF	TGCGCCAGCAGCTTGGGACAGCGCTCTGAAGCTTTCTTT
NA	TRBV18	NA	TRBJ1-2	CASSPIPGGADFTGGYTF	TGTGCCAGCTCACCAATTCCGGGGGGGGCGGACTTTACTGGTGGCTACACCTTC
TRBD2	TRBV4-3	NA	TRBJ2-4	CASSQGVGAGGLRNIQYF	TGCGCCAGCAGCCAAGGGGTAGGAGCGGGGGGACTCAGAAACATTCAGTACTTC
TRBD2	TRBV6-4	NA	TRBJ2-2	CASSGTSGRANTGELFF	TGTGCCAGCAGTGGGACTAGCGGTAGAGCTAACACCGGGGAGCTGTTTTTT
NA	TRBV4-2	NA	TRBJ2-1	CASSRTNNYNEQFF	TGTGCCAGCAGCCGCACAAATAACTACAATGAGCAGTTCTTC
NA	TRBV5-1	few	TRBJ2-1	CASSFGLPGGSLKGNEQFF	TGCGCCAGCAGCTTTGGCCTTCCTGGGGGCTCCCTCAAGGGGAATGAGCAGTTCTTC
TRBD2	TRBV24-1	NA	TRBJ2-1	CATWGGIGQQFF	TGTGCCACCTGGGGGGGGATAGGACAGCAGTTCTTC
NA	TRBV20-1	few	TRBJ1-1	CSASTGGAGNTEAFF	TGCAGTGCTAGTACGGGTGGGGCCGGGAACACTGAAGCTTTCTTT
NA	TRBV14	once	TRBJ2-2	CASSQLRTNTGELFF	TGTGCCAGCAGCCAACTCAGGACGAACACCGGGGAGCTGTTTTTT
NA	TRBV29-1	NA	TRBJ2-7	CSAATDLYEQYF	TGCAGCGCTGCGACAGATCTCTACGAGCAGTACTTC
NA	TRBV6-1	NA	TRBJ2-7	CASSEPPPEQYF	TGTGCCAGCAGTGAACCTCCCCCCGAGCAGTACTTC
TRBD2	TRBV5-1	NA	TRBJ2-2	CASREGAGGQNTGELFF	TGCGCCAGCAGGGAAGGAGCGGGGGGCCAGAACACCGGGGAGCTGTTTTTT
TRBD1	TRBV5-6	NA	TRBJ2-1	CASSLGTGGNRQFF	TGTGCCAGCAGCTTGGGGACAGGGGGTAATCGTCAGTTCTTC